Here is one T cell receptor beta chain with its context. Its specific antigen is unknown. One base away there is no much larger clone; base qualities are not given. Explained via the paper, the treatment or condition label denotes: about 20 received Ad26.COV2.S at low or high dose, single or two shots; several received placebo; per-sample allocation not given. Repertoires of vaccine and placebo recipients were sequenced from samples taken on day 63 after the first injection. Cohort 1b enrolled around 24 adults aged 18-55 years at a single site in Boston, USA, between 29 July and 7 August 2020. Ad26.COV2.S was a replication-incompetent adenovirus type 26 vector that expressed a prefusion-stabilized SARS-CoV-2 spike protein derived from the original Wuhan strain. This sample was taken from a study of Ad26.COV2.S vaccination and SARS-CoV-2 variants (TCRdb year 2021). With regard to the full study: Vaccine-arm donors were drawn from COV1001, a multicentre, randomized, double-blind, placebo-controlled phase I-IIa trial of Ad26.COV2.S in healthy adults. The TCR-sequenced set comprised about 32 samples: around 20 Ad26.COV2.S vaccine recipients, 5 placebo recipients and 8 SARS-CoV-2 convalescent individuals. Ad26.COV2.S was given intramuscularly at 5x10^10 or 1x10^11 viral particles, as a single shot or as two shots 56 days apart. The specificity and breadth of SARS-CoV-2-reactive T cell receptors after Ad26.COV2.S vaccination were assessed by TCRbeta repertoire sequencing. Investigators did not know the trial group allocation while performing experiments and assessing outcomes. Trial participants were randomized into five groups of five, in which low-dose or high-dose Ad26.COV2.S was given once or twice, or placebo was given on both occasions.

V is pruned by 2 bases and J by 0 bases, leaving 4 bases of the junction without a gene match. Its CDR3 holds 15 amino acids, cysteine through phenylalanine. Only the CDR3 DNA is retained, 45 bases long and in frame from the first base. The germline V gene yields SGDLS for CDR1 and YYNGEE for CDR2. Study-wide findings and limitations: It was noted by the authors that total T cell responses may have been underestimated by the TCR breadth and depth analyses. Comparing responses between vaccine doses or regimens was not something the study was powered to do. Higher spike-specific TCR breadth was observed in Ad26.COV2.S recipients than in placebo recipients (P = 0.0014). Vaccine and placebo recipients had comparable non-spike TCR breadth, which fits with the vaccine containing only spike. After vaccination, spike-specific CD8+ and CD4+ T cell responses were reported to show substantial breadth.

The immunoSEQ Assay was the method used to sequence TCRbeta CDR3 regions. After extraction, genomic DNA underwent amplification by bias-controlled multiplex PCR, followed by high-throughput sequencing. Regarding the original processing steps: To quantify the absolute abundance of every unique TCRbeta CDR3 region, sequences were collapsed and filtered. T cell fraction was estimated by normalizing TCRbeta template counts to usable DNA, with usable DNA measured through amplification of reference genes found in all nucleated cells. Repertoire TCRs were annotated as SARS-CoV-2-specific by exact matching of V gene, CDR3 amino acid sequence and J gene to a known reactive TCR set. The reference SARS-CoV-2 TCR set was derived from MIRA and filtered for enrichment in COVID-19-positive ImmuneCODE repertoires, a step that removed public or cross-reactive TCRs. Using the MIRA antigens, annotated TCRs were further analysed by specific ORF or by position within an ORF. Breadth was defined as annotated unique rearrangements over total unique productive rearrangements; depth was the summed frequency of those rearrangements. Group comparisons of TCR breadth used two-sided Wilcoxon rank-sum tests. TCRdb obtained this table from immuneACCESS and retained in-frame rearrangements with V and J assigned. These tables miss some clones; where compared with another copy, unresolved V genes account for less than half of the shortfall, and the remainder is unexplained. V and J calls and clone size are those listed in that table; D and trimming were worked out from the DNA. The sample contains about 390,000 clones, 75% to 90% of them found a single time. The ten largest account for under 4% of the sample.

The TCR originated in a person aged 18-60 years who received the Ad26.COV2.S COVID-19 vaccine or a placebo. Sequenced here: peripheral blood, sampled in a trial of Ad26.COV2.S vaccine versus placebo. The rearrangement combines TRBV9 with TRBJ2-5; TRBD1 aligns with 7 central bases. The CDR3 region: CASSVNDRDQETQYF. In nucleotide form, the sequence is TGTGCCAGCAGCGTGAACGACAGGGACCAAGAGACCCAGTACTTC. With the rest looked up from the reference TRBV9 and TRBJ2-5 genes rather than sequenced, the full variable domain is DSGVTQTPKHLITATGQRVTLRCSPRSGDLSVYWYQQSLDQGLQFLIQYYNGEERAKGNILERFSAQQFPDLHSELNLSSLELGDSALYFCASSVNDRDQETQYFGPGTRLLVL.